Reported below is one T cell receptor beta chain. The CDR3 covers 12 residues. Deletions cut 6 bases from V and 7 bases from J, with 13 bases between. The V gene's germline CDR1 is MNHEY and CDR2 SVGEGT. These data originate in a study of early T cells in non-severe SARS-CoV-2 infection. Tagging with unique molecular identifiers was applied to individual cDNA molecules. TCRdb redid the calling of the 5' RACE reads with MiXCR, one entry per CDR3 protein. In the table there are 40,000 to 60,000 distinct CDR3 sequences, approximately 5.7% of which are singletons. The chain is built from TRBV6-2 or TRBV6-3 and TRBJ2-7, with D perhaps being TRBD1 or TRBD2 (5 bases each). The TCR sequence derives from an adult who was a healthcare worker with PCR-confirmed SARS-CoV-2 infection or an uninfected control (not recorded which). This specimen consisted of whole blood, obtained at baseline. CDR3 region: CASSIPWGEQYF. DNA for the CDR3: TGTGCCAGCAGCATACCGTGGGGGGAGCAGTACTTC.